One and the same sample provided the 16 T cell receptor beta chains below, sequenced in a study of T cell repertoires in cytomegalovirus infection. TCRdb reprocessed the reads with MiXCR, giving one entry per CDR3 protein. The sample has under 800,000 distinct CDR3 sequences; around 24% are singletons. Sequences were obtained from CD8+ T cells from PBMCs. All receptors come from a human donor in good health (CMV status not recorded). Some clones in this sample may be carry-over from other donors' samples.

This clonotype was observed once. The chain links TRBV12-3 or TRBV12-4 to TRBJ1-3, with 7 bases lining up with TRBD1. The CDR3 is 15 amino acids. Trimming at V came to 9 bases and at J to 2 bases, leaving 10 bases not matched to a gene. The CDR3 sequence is CARLTGEETGNTIYF. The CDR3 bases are TGTGCCAGATTAACAGGGGAAGAAACTGGAAACACCATATATTTT.

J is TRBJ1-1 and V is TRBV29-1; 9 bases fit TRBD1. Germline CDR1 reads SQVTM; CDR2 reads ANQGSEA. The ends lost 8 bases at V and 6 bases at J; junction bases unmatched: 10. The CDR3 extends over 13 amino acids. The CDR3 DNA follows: TGCAGCTTCGGGACAGGGAAAAGGGCTGAAGCTTTCTTT. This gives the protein CSFGTGKRAEAFF.

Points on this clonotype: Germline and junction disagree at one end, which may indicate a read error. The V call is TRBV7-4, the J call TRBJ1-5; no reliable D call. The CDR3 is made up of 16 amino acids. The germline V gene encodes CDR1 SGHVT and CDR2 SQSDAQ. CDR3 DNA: TGTGCCAGCAGCTTAGGATCCGATAGCCGCAATCAGTCCCAGCATTTT. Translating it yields CASSLGSDSRNQSQHF. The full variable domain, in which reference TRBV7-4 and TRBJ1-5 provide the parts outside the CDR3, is GAGVSQSPRYKVAKRGRDVALRCDSISGHVTLYWYRQTLGQGSEVLTYSQSDAQRDKSGRPSGRFSAERPERSVSTLKIQRTEQGDSAVYLCASSLGSDSRNQSQHFGDGTRLSIL.

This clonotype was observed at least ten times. CDR3 bases: TGTGCCAGCAGAGTAAAAGGCTTTGACATGGGCAATCAGCCCCAGCATTTT. Encoded protein: CASRVKGFDMGNQPQHF. This rearrangement joins TRBV6-1 to TRBJ1-5; D call uncertain. Germline V gives CDR1 MNHNS, CDR2 SASEGT. The CDR3 consists of 17 residues. V was clipped by 6 bases and J by 2 bases, with 20 bases between them.

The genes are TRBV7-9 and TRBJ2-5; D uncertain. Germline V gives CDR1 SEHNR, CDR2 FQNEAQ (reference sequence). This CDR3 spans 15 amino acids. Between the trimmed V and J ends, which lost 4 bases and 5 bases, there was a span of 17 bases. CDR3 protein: CASSSPGHPRETQYF. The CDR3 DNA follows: TGTGCCAGCAGCTCCCCGGGCCATCCAAGGGAGACCCAGTACTTC.

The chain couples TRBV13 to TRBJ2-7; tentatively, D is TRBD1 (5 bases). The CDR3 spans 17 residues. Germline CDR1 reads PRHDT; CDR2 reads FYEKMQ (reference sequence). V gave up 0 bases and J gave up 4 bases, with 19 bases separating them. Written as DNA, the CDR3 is TGTGCCAGCAGCTTAGGGCCACAGGAGATAACTGCTTACGAGCAGTACTTC. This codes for CASSLGPQEITAYEQYF.

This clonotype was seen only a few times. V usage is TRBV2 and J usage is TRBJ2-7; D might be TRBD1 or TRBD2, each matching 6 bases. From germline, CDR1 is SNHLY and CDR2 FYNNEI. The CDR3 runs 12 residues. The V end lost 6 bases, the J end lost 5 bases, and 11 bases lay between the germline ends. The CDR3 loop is CASRRGADEQYF. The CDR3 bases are TGTGCCAGCAGAAGGGGGGCCGACGAGCAGTACTTC.

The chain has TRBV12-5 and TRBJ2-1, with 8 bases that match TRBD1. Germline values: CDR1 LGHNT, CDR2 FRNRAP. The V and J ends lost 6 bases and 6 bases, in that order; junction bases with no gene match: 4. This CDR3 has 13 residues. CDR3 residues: CASGPDRGNEQFF. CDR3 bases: TGTGCTAGTGGACCCGACAGGGGCAATGAGCAGTTCTTC.

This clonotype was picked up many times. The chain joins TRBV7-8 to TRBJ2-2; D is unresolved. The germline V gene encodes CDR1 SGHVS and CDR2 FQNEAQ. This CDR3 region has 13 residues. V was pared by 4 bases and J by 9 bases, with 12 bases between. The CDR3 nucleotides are TGTGCCAGCAGCTATCATATAGTCCGGGAGCTGTTTTTT. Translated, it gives CASSYHIVRELFF.

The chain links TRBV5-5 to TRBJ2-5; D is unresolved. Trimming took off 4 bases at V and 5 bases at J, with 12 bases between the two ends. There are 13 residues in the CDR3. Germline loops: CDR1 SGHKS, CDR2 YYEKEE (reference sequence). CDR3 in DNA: TGTGCCAGCAGCCTCACGACTGGGGAGACCCAGTACTTC. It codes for CASSLTTGETQYF.

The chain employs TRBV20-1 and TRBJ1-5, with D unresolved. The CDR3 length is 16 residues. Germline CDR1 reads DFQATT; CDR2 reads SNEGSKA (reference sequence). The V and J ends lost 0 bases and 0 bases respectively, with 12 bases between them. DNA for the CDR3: TGCAGTGCTAGAGATGCGGAGCTTCATAGCAATCAGCCCCAGCATTTT. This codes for CSARDAELHSNQPQHF.

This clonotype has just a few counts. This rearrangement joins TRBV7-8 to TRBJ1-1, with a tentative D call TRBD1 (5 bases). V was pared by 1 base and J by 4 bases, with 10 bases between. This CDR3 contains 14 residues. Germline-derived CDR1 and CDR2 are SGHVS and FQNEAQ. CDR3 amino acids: CASSLGSGSTEAFF. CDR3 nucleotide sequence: TGTGCCAGCAGCTTAGGGTCAGGGAGCACTGAAGCTTTCTTT.

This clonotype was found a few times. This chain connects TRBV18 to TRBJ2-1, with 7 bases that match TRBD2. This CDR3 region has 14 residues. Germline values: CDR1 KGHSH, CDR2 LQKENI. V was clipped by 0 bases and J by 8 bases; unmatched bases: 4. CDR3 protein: CASSPPGTNDEQFF. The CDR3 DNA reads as TGTGCCAGCTCACCACCCGGGACTAACGATGAGCAGTTCTTC.

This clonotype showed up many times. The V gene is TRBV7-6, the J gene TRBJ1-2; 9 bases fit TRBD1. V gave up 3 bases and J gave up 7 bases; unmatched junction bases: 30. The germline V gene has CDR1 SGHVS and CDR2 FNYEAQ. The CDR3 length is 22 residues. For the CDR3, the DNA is TGTGCCAGCAGCTTTACGGCGGGGACAGGGCAGTTTTTCGTACCGGGGGTACTTGGCTACACCTTC. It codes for CASSFTAGTGQFFVPGVLGYTF. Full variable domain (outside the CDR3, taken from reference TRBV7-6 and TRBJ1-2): GAGVSQSPRYKVTKRGQDVALRCDPISGHVSLYWYRQALGQGPEFLTYFNYEAQQDKSGLPNDRFSAERPEGSISTLTIQRTEQRDSAMYRCASSFTAGTGQFFVPGVLGYTFGSGTRLTVV.

The DNA for the CDR3 is TGTGCCAGCAGTTATTACCTGGGATCGAACACTGAAGCTTTCTTT. As protein: CASSYYLGSNTEAFF. The genes are TRBV6-2 or TRBV6-3 and TRBJ1-1; D remains unclear. Germline V gene lookup returns CDR1 MNHEY and CDR2 SVGEGT. V was shortened by 3 bases and J by 1 base, with 12 bases between the two germline ends. The CDR3 sequence is 15 residues long.

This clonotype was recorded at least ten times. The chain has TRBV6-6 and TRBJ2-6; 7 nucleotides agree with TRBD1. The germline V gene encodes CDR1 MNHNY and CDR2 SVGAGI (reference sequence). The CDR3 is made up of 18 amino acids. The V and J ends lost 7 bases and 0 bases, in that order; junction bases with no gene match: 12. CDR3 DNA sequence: TGTGCCAGCACCGAAAGGGACAGAGACTACTCTGGGGCCAACGTCCTGACTTTC. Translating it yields CASTERDRDYSGANVLTF.